This T cell receptor beta chain stems from a study of cytomegalovirus exposure and HLA in healthy donors. On this clone: As yet, its antigen is unknown.

V shed 3 bases, J shed 7 bases, and the junction held 6 bases outside the gene matches. CDR1 is SGHRS and CDR2 is YFSETQ in the germline V gene. This CDR3 spans 13 amino acids. When sampled, the donors appeared nominally healthy, though they likely had unrecorded immune exposures. The PCR employed 60 Vbeta primers together with 13 Jbeta primers. Produced via immunoSEQ multiplex PCR; TCRdb's table is partial and in-frame only. The repertoire holds fewer than 250,000 clones, with less than 85% as singletons. General study results and limits: Rarity marked most TCR sequences, yet some public TCRs occurred in many donors. Listed as cytomegalovirus-associated were 150 to 200 TCR beta chains. Fewer N-insertions (relative to the roughly 610-donor mean) were reportedly seen in an Asian-associated ancestry cluster in a later analysis.

This sequence was found in a young man in good health and CMV-seronegative. V and J are TRBV5-1 and TRBJ2-7, with TRBD1 matching over 8 bases. Sample: PBMCs. The CDR3 DNA sequence: TGCGCCAGCAGCTGGACAGGGTCTGGAGAGCAGTACTTC. Residues: CASSWTGSGEQYF.